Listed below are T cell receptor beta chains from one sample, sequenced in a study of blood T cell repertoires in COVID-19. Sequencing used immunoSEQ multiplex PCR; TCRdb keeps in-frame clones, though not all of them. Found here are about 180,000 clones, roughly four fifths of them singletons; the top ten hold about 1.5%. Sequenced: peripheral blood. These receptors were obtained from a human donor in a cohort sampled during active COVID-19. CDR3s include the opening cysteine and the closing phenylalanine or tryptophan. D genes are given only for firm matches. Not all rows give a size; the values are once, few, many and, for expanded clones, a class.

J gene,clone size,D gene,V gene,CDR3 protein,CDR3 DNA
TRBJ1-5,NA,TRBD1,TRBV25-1,CASSDSGTGGGQPQHF,TGTGCCAGCAGTGACTCCGGGACAGGGGGTGGTCAGCCCCAGCATTTT
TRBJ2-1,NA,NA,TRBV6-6,CASSYSSRGGEQFF,TGTGCCAGCAGTTACTCGTCCCGAGGGGGTGAGCAGTTCTTC
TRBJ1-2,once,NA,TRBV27,CASSPSDRNYGYTF,TGTGCCAGCAGTCCCTCGGACAGAAACTATGGCTACACCTTC
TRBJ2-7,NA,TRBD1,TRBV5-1,CASSLAPGQGIYEQYF,TGCGCCAGCAGCTTGGCACCGGGACAGGGGATTTACGAGCAGTACTTC
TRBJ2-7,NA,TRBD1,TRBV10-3,CAIRPAGQGGKNSYEQYF,TGTGCCATCAGGCCTGCTGGACAGGGTGGTAAGAACTCCTACGAGCAGTACTTC
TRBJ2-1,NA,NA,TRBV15,CATSQGRGNEQFF,TGTGCCACCAGCCAGGGGAGGGGGAATGAGCAGTTCTTC
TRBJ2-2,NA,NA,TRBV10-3,CAISESAGATGELFF,TGTGCCATCAGTGAGTCGGCAGGGGCCACCGGGGAGCTGTTTTTT
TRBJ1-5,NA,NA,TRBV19,CASSIRGSSYSNQPQHF,TGTGCCAGTAGTATAAGGGGCTCCTCCTATAGCAATCAGCCCCAGCATTTT
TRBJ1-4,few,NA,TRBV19,CASKLQGLSEKLFF,TGTGCCAGTAAGCTACAGGGACTAAGTGAAAAACTGTTTTTT
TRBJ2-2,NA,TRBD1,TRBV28,CVSSLSYGTGLTGELFF,TGTGTCAGCAGTTTGAGTTACGGGACAGGGCTGACCGGGGAGCTGTTTTTT
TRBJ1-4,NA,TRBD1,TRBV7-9,CASSFLTGGREKLFF,TGTGCCAGCAGCTTCCTGACAGGGGGTAGGGAAAAACTGTTTTTT
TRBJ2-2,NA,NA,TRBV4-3,CASSQGILEPGELFF,TGCGCCAGCAGCCAAGGCATACTAGAGCCCGGGGAGCTGTTTTTT
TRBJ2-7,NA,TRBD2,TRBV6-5,CASRPGTSGSREQYF,TGTGCCAGCAGACCCGGGACTAGCGGGAGCCGGGAGCAGTACTTC
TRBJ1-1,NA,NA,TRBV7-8,CASSLVWARNTEAFF,TGTGCCAGCAGCTTAGTGTGGGCGAGGAACACTGAAGCTTTCTTT
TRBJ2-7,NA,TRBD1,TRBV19,CASSFTSGTDPYEQYF,TGTGCCAGTAGTTTCACCTCCGGGACAGACCCCTACGAGCAGTACTTC
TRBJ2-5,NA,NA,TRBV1,CTSSQVSGGSETQYF,TGCACCAGCAGCCAAGTATCAGGAGGATCTGAGACCCAGTACTTC
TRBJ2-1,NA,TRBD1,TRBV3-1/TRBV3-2,CASSQGGGTGGNEQFF,TGTGCCAGCAGCCAAGGGGGAGGGACAGGGGGCAATGAGCAGTTCTTC
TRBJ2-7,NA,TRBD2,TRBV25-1,CASSRLAGSSYEQYF,TGTGCCAGCAGTAGACTAGCGGGGAGCTCCTACGAGCAGTACTTC
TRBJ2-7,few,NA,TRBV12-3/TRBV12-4,CASTSGDEQYF,TGTGCCAGCACCTCGGGGGACGAGCAGTACTTC
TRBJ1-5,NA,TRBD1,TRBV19,CASSIWDRGNQPQHF,TGTGCCAGTAGTATATGGGACAGGGGAAATCAGCCCCAGCATTTT
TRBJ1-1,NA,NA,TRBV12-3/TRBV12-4,CASSPLRNTEAFF,TGTGCCAGCAGTCCCTTGCGGAACACTGAAGCTTTCTTT
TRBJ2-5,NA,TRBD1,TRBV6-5,CASSRGTGGQETQYF,TGTGCCAGCAGCCGCGGGACAGGGGGCCAAGAGACCCAGTACTTC
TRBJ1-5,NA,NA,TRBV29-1,CSVSDSNQPQHF,TGCAGCGTTTCAGATAGCAATCAGCCCCAGCATTTT
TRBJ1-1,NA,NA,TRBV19,CASSMDLGGEAFF,TGTGCCAGTAGTATGGATCTCGGGGGTGAAGCTTTCTTT
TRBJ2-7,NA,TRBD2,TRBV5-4,CASSLTSGSSYEQYF,TGTGCCAGCAGCTTAACTAGCGGAAGCTCCTACGAGCAGTACTTC
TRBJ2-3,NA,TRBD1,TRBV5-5,CASSLVRTGNTDTQYF,TGTGCCAGCAGCTTGGTCCGGACAGGGAACACAGATACGCAGTATTTT
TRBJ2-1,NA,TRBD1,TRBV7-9,CASSLGTGALNEQFF,TGTGCCAGCAGCTTAGGGACAGGGGCCCTCAATGAGCAGTTCTTC
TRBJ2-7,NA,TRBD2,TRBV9,CASSVAVGGSSYEQYF,TGTGCCAGCAGCGTAGCTGTGGGGGGGAGCTCCTACGAGCAGTACTTC